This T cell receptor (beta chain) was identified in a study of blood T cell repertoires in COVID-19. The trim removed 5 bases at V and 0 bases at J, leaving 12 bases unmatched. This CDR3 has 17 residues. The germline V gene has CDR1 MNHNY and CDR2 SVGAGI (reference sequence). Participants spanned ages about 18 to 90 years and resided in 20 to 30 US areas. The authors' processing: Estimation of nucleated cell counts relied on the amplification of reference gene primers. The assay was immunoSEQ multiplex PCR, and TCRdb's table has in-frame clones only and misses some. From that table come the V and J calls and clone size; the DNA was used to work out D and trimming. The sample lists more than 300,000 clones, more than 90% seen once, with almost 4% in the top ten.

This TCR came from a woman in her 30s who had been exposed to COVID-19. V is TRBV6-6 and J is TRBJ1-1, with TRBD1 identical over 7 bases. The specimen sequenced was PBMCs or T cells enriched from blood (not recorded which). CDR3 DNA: TGTGCCAGCAGTCCCCCCGGGACAGTTTTAATGAACACTGAAGCTTTCTTT. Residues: CASSPPGTVLMNTEAFF.